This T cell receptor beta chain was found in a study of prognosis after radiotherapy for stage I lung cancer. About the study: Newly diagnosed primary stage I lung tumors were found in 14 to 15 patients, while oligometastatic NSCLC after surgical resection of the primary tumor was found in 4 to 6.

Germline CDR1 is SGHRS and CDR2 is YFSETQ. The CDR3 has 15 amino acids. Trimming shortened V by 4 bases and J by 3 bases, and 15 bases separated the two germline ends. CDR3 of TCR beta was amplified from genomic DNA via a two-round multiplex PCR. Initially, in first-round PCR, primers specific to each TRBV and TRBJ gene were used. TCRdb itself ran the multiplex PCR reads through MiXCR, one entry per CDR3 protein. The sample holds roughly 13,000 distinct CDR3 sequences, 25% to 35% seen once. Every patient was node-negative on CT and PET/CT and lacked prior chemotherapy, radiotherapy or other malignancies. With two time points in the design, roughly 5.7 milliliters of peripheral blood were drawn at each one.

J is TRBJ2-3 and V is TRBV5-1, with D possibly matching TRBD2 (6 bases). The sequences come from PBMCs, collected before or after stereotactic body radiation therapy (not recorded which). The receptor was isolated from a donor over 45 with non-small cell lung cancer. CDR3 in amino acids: CASSNPSAVTDTQYF. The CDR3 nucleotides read TGCGCCAGCAGCAATCCTAGCGCCGTTACAGATACGCAGTATTTT.